This TCR beta chain is drawn from a study of blood T cells in healthy people across ages. In regard to this clonotype: Its target is not known.

Findings of the study overall: Because donor CMV status was unknown, expanded clonotype changes were possibly confounded.

This CDR3 has 16 residues. After removal of 6 bases from V and 9 bases from J, the junction contained 12 bases not matched to a gene. PCR was performed a second time for about 7 to 12 cycles using a sample-barcoded 5' primer and a J-beta primer mix. TCRdb re-analysed the 5' RACE reads in MiXCR, keeping a single row per CDR3 protein. The sample lists 1.5 million to 2 million distinct CDR3 sequences; roughly 27% were seen once. Sequences were obtained from blood. The receptor was derived from a woman in her twenties or thirties in good health. The chain carries TRBV12-3 or TRBV12-4 and TRBJ2-1, with TRBD2 identical over 12 bases. CDR3 DNA sequence: TGTGCCAGCAGCTTGGGACTAGCGGGTTTGGTGAGTGAGCAGTTCTTC. Residues: CASSLGLAGLVSEQFF.